Listed below are T cell receptor beta chains from one sample, sequenced in a study of identical twins. Via MiXCR, TCRdb re-called the 5' RACE reads, giving one row per CDR3 protein. The data hold approximately 94,000 distinct CDR3 sequences, with around 5.5% observed a single time. Sequencing was done on a sample of memory T cells sorted from blood. Source of these receptors: a woman in her forties or fifties in good health. CDR3s include the opening cysteine and the closing phenylalanine or tryptophan. The D gene is left open where the match is weak. Only part of the rows carry a size: once, few, many, or a class if the clone is expanded.

cdr3_nt | cdr3_aa | d_call | clone_size | j_call | v_call
TGCGCCAGCAGCTTTCTCTCCACAGATACGCAGTATTTT | CASSFLSTDTQYF | . | many | TRBJ2-3 | TRBV5-1
TGTGCCAGCAGCCCCAAGGAGGCCGTAGCCGCCAAAAACATTCAGTACTTC | CASSPKEAVAAKNIQYF | . | . | TRBJ2-4 | TRBV5-5
TGTGCCAGTACCATGGGGGCGGGAGGGCCCGATGAGACCCAGTACTTC | CASTMGAGGPDETQYF | TRBD2 | many | TRBJ2-5 | TRBV19
TGTGCCAGCAGCCAAAGGGGCACCGGGACACGGAGTTGGGGAAACACTGAAGCTTTCTTT | CASSQRGTGTRSWGNTEAFF | . | many | TRBJ1-1 | TRBV3-1
TGTGCCAGCAGACCCTTCGGGGGGCTGGATACGCAGTATTTT | CASRPFGGLDTQYF | . | . | TRBJ2-3 | TRBV5-6
TGTGCCAGCAGTAAGACCGTAAGCTGGGGGGCTCAGCCCCAGCATTTT | CASSKTVSWGAQPQHF | . | . | TRBJ1-5 | TRBV2
TGCGCCAGCAGCTTGAACAGGGCGAGGGAGACCCAGTACTTC | CASSLNRARETQYF | . | many | TRBJ2-5 | TRBV5-1
TGTGCCAGCAGCGATAGACAGGGTGTCGGTGGGAATGAGCAGTTCTTC | CASSDRQGVGGNEQFF | TRBD1 | many | TRBJ2-1 | TRBV11-2
TGCAGTGCTAGTGTGAGACTCGGTGAAAAACTGTTTTTT | CSASVRLGEKLFF | . | many | TRBJ1-4 | TRBV20-1
TGTGCCAGCAGCCAACCGGGACAGACCTACGAGCAGTACTTC | CASSQPGQTYEQYF | TRBD1 | few | TRBJ2-7 | TRBV7-2
TGTGCCAGCAGACTAGCGGGAACCGGGGAGCTGTTTTTT | CASRLAGTGELFF | TRBD2 | few | TRBJ2-2 | TRBV12-3/TRBV12-4
TGTGCCAGCAGCCAAGTCAACCTGAGGGGGACTAGTCTCAACATTCAGTACTTC | CASSQVNLRGTSLNIQYF | TRBD2 | many | TRBJ2-4 | TRBV14
TGTGCCAGCGAGGCGGGAGGAATGAATGAGCAGTTCTTC | CASEAGGMNEQFF | TRBD2 | many | TRBJ2-1 | TRBV12-3/TRBV12-4
TGTGCCAGCGGCAGGGTGATCGGGGAGCTGTTTTTT | CASGRVIGELFF | . | few | TRBJ2-2 | TRBV6-1
TGCAGTGCCAGTTATAGCGGGAACCACAATGAGCAGTTCTTC | CSASYSGNHNEQFF | TRBD2 | few | TRBJ2-1 | TRBV20-1
TGCAGTGCTAGACGGGACTCCCGCTTGTACTTC | CSARRDSRLYF | . | many | TRBJ2-7 | TRBV20-1
TGCGCCAGCAGCTTGGGACAGAAGTCCTACGAGCAGTACTTC | CASSLGQKSYEQYF | . | many | TRBJ2-7 | TRBV5-1
TGTGCCAGCAGACCCCCCGGGACAGGGTACGGGGAAGCTTTCTTT | CASRPPGTGYGEAFF | TRBD1 | many | TRBJ1-1 | TRBV12-3/TRBV12-4
TGTGCCAGCAGTCCACTAGCGGGAGACTACAATGAGCAGTTCTTC | CASSPLAGDYNEQFF | TRBD2 | many | TRBJ2-1 | TRBV27
TGCGCCAGCAGCCAAGGAGGCGGAGACGGGCTCTATGGCTACACCTTC | CASSQGGGDGLYGYTF | . | many | TRBJ1-2 | TRBV4-1
TGTGCCAGCAGCTTAGCGGACCCGTATGAGCAGTTCTTC | CASSLADPYEQFF | . | . | TRBJ2-1 | TRBV7-3
TGCGCCAGCAGCTTGGTTTCTTACAGGGTCCACAATGAGCAGTTCTTC | CASSLVSYRVHNEQFF | . | many | TRBJ2-1 | TRBV5-1
TGTGCCAGCAGCTCGCCAGGGCAGTTTGGCTACACCTTC | CASSSPGQFGYTF | . | many | TRBJ1-2 | TRBV7-2
TGCAGCGTTGAAAAAGGTCCCGGGGAGCTGTTTTTT | CSVEKGPGELFF | . | many | TRBJ2-2 | TRBV29-1
TGTGCCAGCTCGGGACTAGCGAAGGGCAGCGGGGAGCTGTTTTTT | CASSGLAKGSGELFF | TRBD2 | many | TRBJ2-2 | TRBV18
TGTGCCAGCAGCCAAGGGGACAGCCGCTCTGGAAACACCATATATTTT | CASSQGDSRSGNTIYF | TRBD1 | many | TRBJ1-3 | TRBV3-1
TGTGCCACCAGTGGTATAGGGGGACAAACTGAAGCTTTCTTT | CATSGIGGQTEAFF | . | many | TRBJ1-1 | TRBV24-1
TGCAGTGCCACTAGCGGGAGGGGGGGCACAGATACGCAGTATTTT | CSATSGRGGTDTQYF | TRBD2 | many | TRBJ2-3 | TRBV20-1
TGTGCCAGCAGTTACCTAATACGGGTGTACGAGCAGTACTTC | CASSYLIRVYEQYF | . | many | TRBJ2-7 | TRBV6-2/TRBV6-3
TGTGCCATCAGAGCTCTAGCGGGAAACGGGGAGCTGTTTTTT | CAIRALAGNGELFF | TRBD2 | many | TRBJ2-2 | TRBV10-3
TGTGCCAGCAGCGATAGTAGAGTGGGTGACAGGGGAGGAGGCACAGATACGCAGTATTTT | CASSDSRVGDRGGGTDTQYF | TRBD1 | few | TRBJ2-3 | TRBV9
TGTGCCAGCAGCCCCCGAACTAGCTCAAAACCGTTCTTC | CASSPRTSSKPFF | . | many | TRBJ2-1 | TRBV14
TGTGCCAGCGGAGCGGGAGGGCTATACAATGAGCAGTTCTTC | CASGAGGLYNEQFF | TRBD2 | . | TRBJ2-1 | TRBV12-3/TRBV12-4
TGTGCCAGTAAGGGAGAATGGGTTTACAATGAGCAGTTCTTC | CASKGEWVYNEQFF | . | many | TRBJ2-1 | TRBV19
TGTGCCAGCAGTGGCCGGGACCGCTTAGCCAAAAACATTCAGTACTTC | CASSGRDRLAKNIQYF | . | . | TRBJ2-4 | TRBV6-1
TGCAGTGCTCAACCCGACGTCTCCTACGAGCAGTACTTC | CSAQPDVSYEQYF | . | many | TRBJ2-7 | TRBV20-1
TGCAGTGCTAAGCCGGGACTAGGCACAGATACGCAGTATTTT | CSAKPGLGTDTQYF | TRBD2 | many | TRBJ2-3 | TRBV20-1
TGTGCCAGCAGCAAGACTAGCGCGAACACCGGGGAGCTGTTTTTT | CASSKTSANTGELFF | TRBD2 | many | TRBJ2-2 | TRBV11-2
TGTGCCAGCAGTCCTGACCCCATCACAGATACGCAGTATTTT | CASSPDPITDTQYF | . | few | TRBJ2-3 | TRBV6-6
TGCGCCAGCACTCTAGCGGGAGGTTACAATGAGCAGTTCTTC | CASTLAGGYNEQFF | TRBD2 | medium-sized | TRBJ2-1 | TRBV5-1
TGTGCCAGCAGCTCCCCCCTGGAGGGGGCCGGGGACGAGACCCAGTACTTC | CASSSPLEGAGDETQYF | . | many | TRBJ2-5 | TRBV9
TGCGCCAGCGGGGGGACGGATGGCTACACCTTC | CASGGTDGYTF | . | many | TRBJ1-2 | TRBV5-1
TGTGCCAGCAGGGGCGGCAGGGATCGCAATCAGCCCCAGCATTTT | CASRGGRDRNQPQHF | . | many | TRBJ1-5 | TRBV7-8
TGTGCCAGCAGCCCCCCCGGGACTAGCGACTTCCAAGAGACCCAGTACTTC | CASSPPGTSDFQETQYF | TRBD2 | few | TRBJ2-5 | TRBV11-3
TGTGCCAGCAAGTCCGGGGGAAACACCGGGGAGCTGTTTTTT | CASKSGGNTGELFF | . | many | TRBJ2-2 | TRBV7-9
TGTGCCTGGAGTGGTGGGGACAGGGGGGATCAGCCCCAGCATTTT | CAWSGGDRGDQPQHF | TRBD1 | few | TRBJ1-5 | TRBV30
TGTGCCAGCAGCTTGATAGCGCCTACTCAAGAGACCCAGTACTTC | CASSLIAPTQETQYF | . | few | TRBJ2-5 | TRBV7-9
TGTGCCAGCAGTTACTCGTCCGCGAACACCGGGGAGCTGTTTTTT | CASSYSSANTGELFF | . | few | TRBJ2-2 | TRBV6-5
TGTGCCAGCAGCTCCCGGCTGAACACTGAAGCTTTCTTT | CASSSRLNTEAFF | . | many | TRBJ1-1 | TRBV7-8
TGTGCTAGTGGTTTGGGTCAGCGGGAAGGGGCAGAGACCCAGTACTTC | CASGLGQREGAETQYF | TRBD2 | many | TRBJ2-5 | TRBV12-5
TGCAGTGCTAGAGCGGGGGACAGGGGGGACACCGGGGAGCTGTTTTTT | CSARAGDRGDTGELFF | TRBD1 | many | TRBJ2-2 | TRBV20-1
TGCAGTGCAGACTTAGAAGGGACCTATGGCTACACCTTC | CSADLEGTYGYTF | . | many | TRBJ1-2 | TRBV20-1